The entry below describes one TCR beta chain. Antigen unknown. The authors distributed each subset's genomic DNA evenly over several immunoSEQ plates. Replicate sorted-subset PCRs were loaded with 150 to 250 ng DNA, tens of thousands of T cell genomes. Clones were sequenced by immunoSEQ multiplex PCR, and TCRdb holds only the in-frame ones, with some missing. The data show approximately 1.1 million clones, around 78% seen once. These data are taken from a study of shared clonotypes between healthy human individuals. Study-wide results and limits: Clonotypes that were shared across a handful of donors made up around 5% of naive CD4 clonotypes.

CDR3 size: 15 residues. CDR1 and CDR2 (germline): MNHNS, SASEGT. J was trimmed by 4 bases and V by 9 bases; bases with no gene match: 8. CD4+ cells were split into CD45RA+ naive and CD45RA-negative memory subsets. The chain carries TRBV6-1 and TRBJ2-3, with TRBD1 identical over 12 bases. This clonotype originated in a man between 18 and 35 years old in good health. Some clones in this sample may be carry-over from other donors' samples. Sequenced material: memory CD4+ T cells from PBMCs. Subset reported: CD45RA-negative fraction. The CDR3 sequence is CASIRDRGRADTQYF. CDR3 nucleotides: TGTGCCAGTATACGGGACAGGGGGCGGGCAGATACGCAGTATTTT.